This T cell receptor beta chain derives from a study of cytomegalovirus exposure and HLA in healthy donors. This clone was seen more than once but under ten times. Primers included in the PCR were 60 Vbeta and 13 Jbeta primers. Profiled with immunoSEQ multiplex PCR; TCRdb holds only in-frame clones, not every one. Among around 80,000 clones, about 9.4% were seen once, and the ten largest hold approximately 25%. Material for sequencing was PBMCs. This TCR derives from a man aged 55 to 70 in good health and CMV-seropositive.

DNA of the CDR3: TGTGCCAGCAGCTCGGGACTAGCGGTCTGCAATGAGCAGTTCTTC. Amino acid sequence: CASSSGLAVCNEQFF. The chain has TRBV5-6 and TRBJ2-1; 11 nucleotides align to TRBD2. Germline assignment: CDR1 SGHDT and CDR2 YYEEEE. J gave up 6 bases and V 3 bases, and 5 bases lay outside the gene matches. The length of the CDR3 is 15 residues.